This T cell receptor beta chain emerged from a study of beta chain features in type 1 diabetes. Whole-study findings and limits: Shorter TCRB CDR3s, moderately but significantly so, were found in Type 1 diabetes patients in all four CD4+ subsets.

Since all of the isolated RNA was reverse transcribed, expressed TCRB transcripts were what got sequenced. Some clones are missing from TCRdb's copy, which holds only in-frame ones; the method was immunoSEQ multiplex PCR. The table lists about 340,000 clones, roughly 9% of them singletons. As concerns this clone: Its antigen is undetermined.

V gave up 0 bases and J gave up 5 bases, with 7 bases separating them. CDR1 MGHRA and CDR2 YSYEKL come from the germline V gene. There are 13 residues in the CDR3. The sequence was collected from a man aged 25 to 40 with type 1 diabetes. This sequence joins TRBV4-1 and TRBJ2-5; D is unresolved. Input material: central memory CD4+ T cells from blood. The CDR3 region is CASSQDPLETQYF. As DNA, the CDR3 is TGCGCCAGCAGCCAAGATCCGCTCGAGACCCAGTACTTC.